This passage covers 24 T cell receptor beta chains from one sample sequenced in a study of blood T cell repertoires in COVID-19 (dated by TCRdb to between 2020 and 2021). Libraries were made using the immunoSEQ multiplex PCR assay. Imported from immuneACCESS, the table was reduced by TCRdb to in-frame sequences with V and J called. These copies leave out some clones; in studies compared against another copy, an unresolved V gene accounts for under half, and the cause of the remainder is not known. This sample lists around 380,000 clones; more than 65% were detected once. The ten largest clones represent roughly 1.1% of the sample. The source material was peripheral blood. The receptors shown here come from a human donor with acute or convalescent COVID-19. The donor label of this sample is uncertain.

This chain links TRBV11-2 with TRBJ2-5; a possible D gene is TRBD2 (5 bases). The length of the CDR3 is 15 residues. V was trimmed by 2 bases and J by 7 bases, leaving 17 bases between them. Per the germline V gene, CDR1 is SGHAT and CDR2 is FQNNGV. CDR3 bases: TGTGCCAGCAGCTTATCGGACTCCCTCTTGCCGACCCAGTACTTC. Protein: CASSLSDSLLPTQYF.

This clone was counted at least ten times. V is TRBV6-6 and J is TRBJ1-2, with a tentative D call TRBD1 (5 bases). The germline CDR1 and CDR2 sequences are MNHNY and SVGAGI (reference sequence). Trimming shortened V by 5 bases and J by 8 bases, and 18 bases separated the two germline ends. The CDR3 spans 14 residues. CDR3: CASSGRGQLKGYTF. The CDR3 bases are TGTGCCAGCAGTGGGAGGGGTCAACTAAAAGGCTACACCTTC.

CDR3 sequence reads: CASSQQGRTEAFF. CDR3 DNA sequence: TGTGCCAGCAGTCAACAGGGGCGTACTGAAGCTTTCTTT. The chain carries TRBV27 and TRBJ1-1; 7 nucleotides agree with TRBD1. From germline, CDR1 is MNHEY and CDR2 SMNVEV (reference sequence). This CDR3 spans 13 amino acids. V lost 5 bases, J lost 5 bases, and 5 bases stayed unmatched.

The chain is built from TRBV2 and TRBJ2-5, with 10 bases fitting TRBD2. Germline CDR1 reads SNHLY; CDR2 reads FYNNEI. CDR3 length: 13 residues. Trimming removed 11 bases from V and 5 bases from J; junction bases left unmatched: 8. The CDR3 reads CAGSTSGLETQYF. DNA for the CDR3: TGTGCCGGCTCGACTAGCGGGTTGGAGACCCAGTACTTC.

This clone was seen once. A much larger clone lies one base from this, so it may be a read error. Here the CDR3 DNA reads TGTGCCAGCAGGAGACAGGTGAACACTGAAGCTTTCTTT. It specifies CASRRQVNTEAFF. The V gene is TRBV6-4, the J gene TRBJ1-1, with a possible D match to TRBD1 (6 bases). The germline gives CDR1 MRHNA, CDR2 SNTAGT. The CDR3 has 13 amino acids. V gave up 6 bases and J gave up 0 bases, with 8 bases separating them.

CDR3 sequence: CAISDTGLSGNTIYF. The CDR3 bases are TGTGCCATCAGTGACACAGGGCTCTCTGGAAACACCATATATTTT. The rearrangement links TRBV10-3 to TRBJ1-3; tentatively, D is TRBD1 (6 bases). V lost 3 bases and J 0 bases, leaving 9 bases between the germline ends. CDR1 is ENHRY and CDR2 is SYGVKD in the germline V gene. CDR3 length equals 15 residues.

The V gene is TRBV5-1, the J gene TRBJ2-2; the D gene is possibly TRBD2 (5 bases). Germline V CDR1 and CDR2: SGHRS, YFSETQ. V lost 0 bases, J lost 7 bases, and 16 bases lay in between. The CDR3 consists of 16 residues. The CDR3 DNA is TGCGCCAGCAGCTTGGTTCTGTCGCGGGCCGGCGGGGAGCTGTTTTTT. Its translation is CASSLVLSRAGGELFF.

This clone was recorded once. V is TRBV29-1 and J is TRBJ1-2; D is unresolved. The germline V gene encodes CDR1 SQVTM and CDR2 ANQGSEA. The CDR3 spans 18 residues. Trimming cost V 0 bases and J 8 bases, with 28 bases left between them. This chain's CDR3 is CSVEDLLSGSPGGSGYTF. CDR3 coding DNA: TGCAGCGTTGAAGATCTCTTGAGTGGCAGCCCGGGAGGGAGCGGCTACACCTTC.

J is TRBJ1-5 and V is TRBV6-5; D is unresolved. CDR3 length: 15 amino acids. The germline V gene has CDR1 MNHEY and CDR2 SVGAGI. V was trimmed by 6 bases and J by 4 bases, leaving 16 bases between them. The CDR3 loop is CASRGSADPNQPQHF. CDR3 in DNA: TGTGCCAGCAGGGGCTCGGCAGACCCAAATCAGCCCCAGCATTTT.

The gene calls are TRBV3-1 (or the pseudogene TRBV3-2) and TRBJ2-5; 9 positions agree with TRBD2. J gave up 4 bases and V 4 bases, and 10 bases lay outside the gene matches. Germline-derived CDR1 and CDR2 are LGHDT and YNNKEL (reference sequence). This CDR3 region has 16 residues. The CDR3: CASSRGSGSYGETQYF. CDR3 sequence (DNA): TGTGCCAGCAGCCGGGGTAGCGGGAGTTACGGAGAGACCCAGTACTTC.

Worth noting for this clone: Other DNA sequences in this specimen translate into the identical CDR3. The chain joins TRBV29-1 to TRBJ2-3, with 10 bases that match TRBD2. The V segment lost 4 bases and the J segment 2 bases; nucleotides outside the gene matches: 3. The CDR3 has 14 residues. Germline loops: CDR1 SQVTM, CDR2 ANQGSEA. DNA for the CDR3: TGCAGCGTTGTAGCGGGAGGCCTCACAGATACGCAGTATTTT. Translation gives CSVVAGGLTDTQYF.

The chain employs TRBV19 and TRBJ2-4; 7 bases align to TRBD1. Trimming cost V 6 bases and J 5 bases; bases outside gene matches: 7. CDR3 length: 14 amino acids. In germline, CDR1 is LNHDA, CDR2 SQIVND (reference sequence). The CDR3 loop is CASSRRDSQNIQYF. In DNA form, the CDR3 reads TGTGCCAGTAGCCGACGGGACAGCCAAAACATTCAGTACTTC.

The chain couples TRBV18 to TRBJ1-1; D unclear. The germline gives CDR1 KGHSH, CDR2 LQKENI. The CDR3 extends over 16 amino acids. Trimming cost V 3 bases and J 4 bases, with 18 bases left between them. The CDR3 DNA reads TGTGCCAGCTCACCCGCCCAGGTCTTCCTCTTCACTGAAGCTTTCTTT. Its translation is CASSPAQVFLFTEAFF.

This clone was seen many times. The rearrangement joins TRBV7-9 to TRBJ2-1; 11 positions agree with TRBD2. The CDR3 is made up of 15 amino acids. The V gene's germline CDR1 is SEHNR and CDR2 FQNEAQ (reference sequence). The trim removed 1 base at V and 6 bases at J, leaving 2 bases unmatched. CDR3: CASSLVSGRANEQFF. CDR3 bases: TGTGCCAGCAGCTTAGTTAGCGGGAGGGCCAATGAGCAGTTCTTC. The entire variable domain, with the rest obtained from reference TRBV7-9 and TRBJ2-1, is as follows: DTGVSQNPRHKITKRGQNVTFRCDPISEHNRLYWYRQTLGQGPEFLTYFQNEAQLEKSRLLSDRFSAERPKGSFSTLEIQRTEQGDSAMYLCASSLVSGRANEQFFGPGTRLTVL.

The chain recombines TRBV10-3 with TRBJ2-7; maybe TRBD1 (6 bases). Between the trimmed V and J ends, which lost 6 bases and 3 bases, there was a span of 12 bases. The CDR3 covers 13 residues. CDR1 and CDR2 from the germline V gene are ENHRY and SYGVKD. The CDR3 loop is CAISLRGDYEQYF. For the CDR3, the DNA is TGTGCCATCAGCCTCAGGGGAGACTACGAGCAGTACTTC.

The genes are TRBV29-1 and TRBJ2-3, with 9 bases fitting TRBD2. The junction had 9 bases not matched to a gene; V was cut back by 4 bases and J by 4 bases. This CDR3 has 15 residues. Germline V gives CDR1 SQVTM, CDR2 ANQGSEA. CDR3 loop: CSVVILAGVADTQYF. Written as DNA, the CDR3 is TGCAGCGTTGTGATTTTAGCGGGAGTGGCAGATACGCAGTATTTT.

The chain is built from TRBV7-9 and TRBJ1-5; TRBD1 matches at 7 bases. Looked up from germline, CDR1 is SEHNR and CDR2 is FQNEAQ (reference sequence). The CDR3 length is 17 residues. Losses at the gene ends were 4 bases for V and 2 bases for J; bases not matched to a gene: 11. The CDR3 DNA follows: TGTGCCAGCAGCTCCGACAGGGAAGTTGTTGGCAATCAGCCCCAGCATTTT. Amino acid sequence: CASSSDREVVGNQPQHF.

This clone was counted once. V and J are TRBV6-5 and TRBJ1-4; 8 nucleotides agree with TRBD1. CDR1 and CDR2 (germline): MNHEY, SVGAGI. The length of the CDR3 is 16 residues. The V and J ends lost 4 bases and 8 bases, in that order; junction bases with no gene match: 12. The CDR3 sequence: CASSFQGQGGREKLFF. DNA of the CDR3: TGTGCCAGCAGTTTCCAAGGACAGGGAGGAAGGGAAAAACTGTTTTTT.

The chain has TRBV27 and TRBJ2-7; TRBD1 matches 9 bases. CDR3 size: 13 residues. Per germline, CDR1 MNHEY and CDR2 SMNVEV (reference sequence). Losses at the gene ends were 6 bases for V and 4 bases for J; bases not matched to a gene: 4. The CDR3: CASRPGQGYEQYF. The DNA for the CDR3 is TGTGCCAGCAGGCCGGGACAGGGTTACGAGCAGTACTTC.

The table lists this clone with a count of one. The rearrangement links TRBV14 to TRBJ1-1; D is unresolved. V lost 7 bases, J lost 3 bases, and 15 bases lay in between. In germline, CDR1 is SGHDN, CDR2 FVKESK. The CDR3 has 14 residues. The CDR3 DNA reads TGTGCCAGCAAGAGGTCCGGGGTGGACACTGAAGCTTTCTTT. Protein sequence: CASKRSGVDTEAFF.

The chain employs TRBV6-1 and TRBJ1-6, with D tentatively TRBD1 (6 bases). V gave up 2 bases and J gave up 7 bases, with 9 bases separating them. The germline gives CDR1 MNHNS, CDR2 SASEGT. The CDR3 covers 14 residues. As DNA, the CDR3 is TGTGCCAGCAGTGAAAGAAGGGGGAATTCACCCCTCCACTTT. This gives the protein CASSERRGNSPLHF.

The genes are TRBV30 and TRBJ1-1; no clear D. CDR1 and CDR2 from the germline V gene are GTSNPN and SVGIG (reference sequence). This CDR3 spans 13 amino acids. V lost 4 bases and J lost 4, with 13 bases in between. This CDR3 is CAWTPLSITEAFF. Written as DNA, the CDR3 is TGTGCCTGGACCCCTCTTTCTATCACTGAAGCTTTCTTT.

The V gene is TRBV10-2, the J gene TRBJ1-6; TRBD1 is a possible D gene (5 bases). This CDR3 spans 12 amino acids. The ends were cut back, 6 bases at V and 9 bases at J, with 9 bases in the middle. Germline loops: CDR1 WSHSY, CDR2 SAAADI. CDR3 region: CASRQAGSPLHF. The CDR3 DNA follows: TGCGCCAGCAGACAGGCAGGTTCACCCCTCCACTTT.

The chain combines TRBV18 with TRBJ1-1, with TRBD1 as a possible D gene (5 bases). The germline V gene encodes CDR1 KGHSH and CDR2 LQKENI. V was shortened by 0 bases and J by 0 bases, with 8 bases between the two germline ends. The CDR3 is 15 residues long. The CDR3 protein is CASSPPPTVNTEAFF. The DNA of the CDR3 is TGTGCCAGCTCACCACCCCCGACAGTGAACACTGAAGCTTTCTTT.